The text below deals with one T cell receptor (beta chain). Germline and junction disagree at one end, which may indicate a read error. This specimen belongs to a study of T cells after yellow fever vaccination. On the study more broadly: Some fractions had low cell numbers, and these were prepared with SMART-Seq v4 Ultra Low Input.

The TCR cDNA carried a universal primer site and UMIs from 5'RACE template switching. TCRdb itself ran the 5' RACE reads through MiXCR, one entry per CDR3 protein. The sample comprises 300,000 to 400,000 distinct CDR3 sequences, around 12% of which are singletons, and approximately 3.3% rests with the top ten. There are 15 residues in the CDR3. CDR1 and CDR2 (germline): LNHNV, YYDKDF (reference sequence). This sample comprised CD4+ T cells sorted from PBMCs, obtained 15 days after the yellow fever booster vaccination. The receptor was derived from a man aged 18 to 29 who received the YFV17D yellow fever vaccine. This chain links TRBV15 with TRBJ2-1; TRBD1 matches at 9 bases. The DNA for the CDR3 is TGTGCCACCAGCGGAGACGTTTGGGACAGGGTTAGGCAGTTCTTC. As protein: CATSGDVWDRVRQFF. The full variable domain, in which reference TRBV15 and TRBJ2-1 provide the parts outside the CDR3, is DAMVIQNPRYQVTQFGKPVTLSCSQTLNHNVMYWYQQKSSQAPKLLFHYYDKDFNNEADTPDNFQSRRPNTSFCFLDIRSPGLGDTAMYLCATSGDVWDRVRQFFGPGTRLTVL.